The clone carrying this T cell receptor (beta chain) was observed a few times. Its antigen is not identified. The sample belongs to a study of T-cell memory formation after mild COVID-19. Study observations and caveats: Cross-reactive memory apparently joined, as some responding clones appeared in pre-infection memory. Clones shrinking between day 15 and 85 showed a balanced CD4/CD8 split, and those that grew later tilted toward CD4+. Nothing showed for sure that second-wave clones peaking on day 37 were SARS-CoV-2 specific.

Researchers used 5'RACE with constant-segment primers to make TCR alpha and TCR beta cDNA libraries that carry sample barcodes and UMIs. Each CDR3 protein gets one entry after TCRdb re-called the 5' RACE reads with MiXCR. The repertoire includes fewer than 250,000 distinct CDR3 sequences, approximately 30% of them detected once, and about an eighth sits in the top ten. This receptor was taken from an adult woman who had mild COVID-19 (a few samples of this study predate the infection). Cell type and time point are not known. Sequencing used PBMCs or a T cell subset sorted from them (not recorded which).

CDR3 coding DNA: TGTGCCAGCAGCCAAGTAGCGAGACAGACTGAAGCTTTCTTT. It is translated as CASSQVARQTEAFF. The rearrangement links TRBV3-1 to TRBJ1-1; tentatively, D is TRBD1 (5 bases). Per germline, CDR1 LGHDT and CDR2 YNNKEL (reference sequence). The CDR3 runs 14 residues. The V gene lost 1 base and the J gene lost 5 bases, with 11 bases spanning the gap.